These 3 T cell receptor beta chains came from one sample sequenced in a study of blood T cell repertoires in COVID-19. TCRdb keeps only in-frame clones here, not all; method: immunoSEQ multiplex PCR. The table shows 95,000 to 120,000 clones, with 70% to 90% occurring only once. Sample: peripheral blood. Every receptor here comes from a middle-aged man with acute or convalescent COVID-19.

The J gene is TRBJ1-4, the V gene TRBV7-9; tentative D call: TRBD1 (5 bases). Germline V lookup: CDR1 SEHNR, CDR2 FQNEAQ (reference sequence). V dropped 3 bases and J dropped 8 bases, with 13 bases sitting between them. The CDR3 consists of 14 residues. The chain's CDR3 is CASSFSGVGEKLFF. CDR3 nucleotides: TGTGCCAGCAGCTTTTCGGGGGTCGGCGAAAAACTGTTTTTT.

V and J are TRBV2 and TRBJ1-2; 10 bases fit TRBD1. Looked up from germline, CDR1 is SNHLY and CDR2 is FYNNEI. This CDR3 has 17 residues. V lost 5 bases to trimming and J lost 3 bases; unmatched junction nucleotides: 12. The CDR3 DNA is TGTGCCAGCAGTCCTCGACAGGGGGCCTTTATGGACTATGGCTACACCTTC. This translates into CASSPRQGAFMDYGYTF.

CDR3 bases: TGTGCCAGCAGCTTAACCGGTCAGGGGCGCCGTGACGAGCAGTACTTC. It translates to CASSLTGQGRRDEQYF. The rearrangement links TRBV7-9 to TRBJ2-7; D is perhaps TRBD1 (6 bases). V lost 2 bases, J lost 5 bases, and 19 bases lay in between. The CDR3 loop spans 16 amino acids. Germline assignment: CDR1 SEHNR and CDR2 FQNEAQ (reference sequence).